This passage covers 13 T cell receptor beta chains from one sample sequenced in a study of TIL therapy for anti-PD-1-resistant metastatic lung cancer. Time point: pre-treatment sample, taken before nivolumab and TIL therapy. Most excised metastases sampled were pleural nodules or supraclavicular lymph nodes. This was the immunoSEQ v3 assay. Assay used: immunoSEQ multiplex PCR; TCRdb lists only in-frame clones, some missing. The sample has more than 90,000 clones, around three fifths seen once. The sequencing here drew on tumor tissue, taken at baseline. These receptors came from a person aged 25 to 80 with non-small cell lung cancer.

The chain links TRBV28 to TRBJ2-2; 15 positions match TRBD2. Looked up from germline, CDR1 is MDHEN and CDR2 is SYDVKM. The CDR3 is 18 residues long. V lost 4 bases to trimming and J lost 2 bases; unmatched junction nucleotides: 5. The CDR3 DNA is TGTGCCAGCAGTTGGACTAGCGGGAGGGCCTACAACACCGGGGAGCTGTTTTTT. It encodes CASSWTSGRAYNTGELFF.

This clone has just one count. The chain combines TRBV4-1 with TRBJ2-5, with D tentatively TRBD1 or TRBD2 (7 bases each). The CDR3 is 16 amino acids. Trimming stripped 0 bases from V and 9 bases from J, with 20 bases between. Germline CDR1 reads MGHRA; CDR2 reads YSYEKL. The CDR3 coding sequence is TGCGCCAGCAGCCAAGAAGCGGGACAGTCCAGGCGGGCCCAGTACTTC. Protein sequence: CASSQEAGQSRRAQYF.

V gene TRBV5-5 combines with J gene TRBJ1-2, with D perhaps TRBD1 (6 bases). Trimming removed 1 base from V and 0 bases from J, with 10 bases in between. This CDR3 region has 15 residues. The V gene's germline CDR1 is SGHKS and CDR2 YYEKEE (reference sequence). Written as DNA, the CDR3 is TGTGCCAGCAGCTTGCGGCAGGGGACTAACTATGGCTACACCTTC. It translates to CASSLRQGTNYGYTF.

The rearrangement joins TRBV4-2 to TRBJ2-3; 14 bases align to TRBD2. V trimming: 4 bases; J trimming: 4 bases; junction bases outside the gene matches: 16. The CDR3 runs 20 residues. Germline CDR1 LGHNA, CDR2 YNFKEQ. CDR3 sequence: CASSPVWGTSGSVPPDTQYF. In DNA form, the CDR3 reads TGTGCCAGCAGCCCGGTATGGGGGACTAGCGGGAGCGTTCCCCCAGATACGCAGTATTTT.

CDR3 residues: CASSPPQDETQYF. The CDR3 DNA reads as TGTGCCAGCAGCCCCCCTCAGGATGAGACCCAGTACTTC. The chain recombines TRBV7-9 with TRBJ2-5; D not resolved. V was pared by 5 bases and J by 5 bases, with 12 bases between. CDR3 length equals 13 residues. Germline CDR1 is SEHNR and CDR2 is FQNEAQ (reference sequence). The whole variable domain, remainder taken from reference TRBV7-9 and TRBJ2-5, is DTGVSQNPRHKITKRGQNVTFRCDPISEHNRLYWYRQTLGQGPEFLTYFQNEAQLEKSRLLSDRFSAERPKGSFSTLEIQRTEQGDSAMYLCASSPPQDETQYFGPGTRLLVL.

The chain combines TRBV3-1 (or the pseudogene TRBV3-2) with TRBJ2-3; D remains unclear. Germline-derived CDR1 and CDR2 are LGHDT and YNNKEL (reference sequence). The CDR3 length is 14 residues. The V and J ends lost 4 bases and 2 bases respectively, with 10 bases between them. CDR3 DNA: TGTGCCAGCAGCCCGAGCTGGTCCACAGATACGCAGTATTTT. Translation: CASSPSWSTDTQYF.

The chain couples TRBV5-6 to TRBJ2-2; unclear D gene. CDR1 and CDR2 from the germline V gene are SGHDT and YYEEEE. The CDR3 totals 15 residues. The V end was cut by 2 bases, the J end by 0 bases, with 8 bases between. The CDR3 is CASSFVPTNTGELFF. CDR3 sequence (DNA): TGTGCCAGCAGCTTCGTACCCACGAACACCGGGGAGCTGTTTTTT.

V is TRBV19 and J is TRBJ1-2, with D perhaps matching TRBD1 (5 bases). The germline gives CDR1 LNHDA, CDR2 SQIVND (reference sequence). The CDR3 consists of 15 residues. The V gene lost 9 bases and the J gene lost 1 base, with 18 bases spanning the gap. CDR3 protein: CASKTTGTGNYGYTF. The CDR3 DNA reads TGTGCCAGCAAGACGACCGGGACGGGTAACTATGGCTACACCTTC.

This chain uses TRBV7-6 with TRBJ2-7; D is possibly TRBD1 (6 bases). The V end was cut by 4 bases, the J end by 3 bases, with 10 bases between. The length of the CDR3 is 13 residues. In germline, CDR1 is SGHVS, CDR2 FNYEAQ. The CDR3 sequence: CASSSSRGYEQYF. The CDR3 DNA follows: TGTGCCAGCAGCTCTTCCAGGGGCTACGAGCAGTACTTC.

The chain is built from TRBV5-4 and TRBJ2-3, with 7 bases that match TRBD2. The CDR3 sequence is 15 residues long. V lost 4 bases and J lost 2; bases outside the gene matches: 7. The V gene's germline CDR1 is SGHNT and CDR2 YYREEE (reference sequence). In DNA form, the CDR3 reads TGTGCCAGCAGCCCCCGGGACTACTACACAGATACGCAGTATTTT. Translated: CASSPRDYYTDTQYF.

The chain employs TRBV4-1 and TRBJ1-5; D gene uncertain. Germline values: CDR1 MGHRA, CDR2 YSYEKL. CDR3 length: 12 residues. Between the trimmed V and J ends, which lost 6 bases and 3 bases, there was a span of 6 bases. This CDR3 is CASSNLNQPQHF. CDR3 nucleotide sequence: TGCGCCAGCAGTAACCTCAATCAGCCCCAGCATTTT.

The rearrangement uses TRBV9 and TRBJ1-3; TRBD1 might be the D (5 bases). From germline, CDR1 is SGDLS and CDR2 YYNGEE. With 6 bases removed from V and 4 bases from J, the gap between germline ends came to 17 bases. The CDR3 contains 15 residues. CDR3 DNA: TGTGCCAGCACCCCTGAAGGGGCGGCCGGAAACACCATATATTTT. Translating gives CASTPEGAAGNTIYF.

V usage is TRBV18 and J usage is TRBJ2-3; perhaps TRBD2 as D (7 bases). CDR1 and CDR2 (germline): KGHSH, LQKENI. V was cut by 6 bases and J by 6 bases, with 19 bases left in between. The length of the CDR3 is 15 residues. For the CDR3, the DNA is TGTGCCAGCTCCCCCTCCGGCGGGGGCGGGGATACGCAGTATTTT. Its translation: CASSPSGGGGDTQYF.